This T cell receptor (beta chain) comes out of a study of blood T cell repertoires in COVID-19. Study as a whole: The United States, Italy and Spain provided the acute and convalescent COVID-19 samples. From T cells, B-cell-depleted T cells, or PBMCs came the material, which was cDNA or gDNA.

The CDR3 loop spans 13 amino acids. Germline CDR1 is SQVTM and CDR2 is ANQGSEA. Trimming stripped 0 bases from V and 4 bases from J, with 10 bases between. In the source study's methods: It was from reference gene primer amplification that nucleated cell counts were estimated. Libraries were prepared by immunoSEQ multiplex PCR; TCRdb keeps only in-frame clonotypes and omits some of them. V and J calls and clone size are given by that table; D and trimming were obtained from the DNA. Seen here are 200,000 to 300,000 clones, 70% to 75% observed once, and the top ten hold more than 2.5%. The TCR sequence derives from a woman of 80 years or more with acute or convalescent COVID-19. Sequencing was carried out using peripheral blood. The J gene is TRBJ2-7, the V gene TRBV29-1; tentative D call: TRBD1 (6 bases). DNA for the CDR3: TGCAGCGTTGAAGATGGGGGCAAATACGAGCAGTACTTC. This translates into CSVEDGGKYEQYF.